The sequence of this T cell receptor (beta chain) was determined in a study of T-cell memory formation after mild COVID-19. One entry per CDR3 protein, called by TCRdb with MiXCR from the 5' RACE reads. The sample includes about 340,000 distinct CDR3 sequences, over 20% of them seen just once. This receptor was taken from an adult woman who had mild COVID-19 (a few samples of this study predate the infection). Cell type and time point are not known. Material: PBMCs or a T cell subset sorted from them (not recorded which).

The CDR3 bases are TGTGCCTGGAGTGTGCCCGGGACCAATCAGCCCCAGCATTTT. Protein sequence: CAWSVPGTNQPQHF. This chain uses TRBV30 with TRBJ1-5, with a weak D call TRBD1 (5 bases). V lost 0 bases and J lost 3, with 9 bases in between. CDR1 is GTSNPN, CDR2 SVGIG, per germline (reference sequence). CDR3 length: 14 amino acids.